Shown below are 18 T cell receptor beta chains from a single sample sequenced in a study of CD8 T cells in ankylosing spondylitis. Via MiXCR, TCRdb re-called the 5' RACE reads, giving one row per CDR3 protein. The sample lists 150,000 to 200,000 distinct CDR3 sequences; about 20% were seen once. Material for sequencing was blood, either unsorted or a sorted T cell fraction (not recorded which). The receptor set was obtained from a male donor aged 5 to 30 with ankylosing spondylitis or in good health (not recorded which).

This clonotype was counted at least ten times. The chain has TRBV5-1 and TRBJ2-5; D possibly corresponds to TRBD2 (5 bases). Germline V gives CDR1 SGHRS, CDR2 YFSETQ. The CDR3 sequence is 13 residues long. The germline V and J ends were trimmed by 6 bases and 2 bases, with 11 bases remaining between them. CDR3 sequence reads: CASKPGSQETQYF. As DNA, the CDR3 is TGCGCCAGCAAACCTGGGAGTCAAGAGACCCAGTACTTC.

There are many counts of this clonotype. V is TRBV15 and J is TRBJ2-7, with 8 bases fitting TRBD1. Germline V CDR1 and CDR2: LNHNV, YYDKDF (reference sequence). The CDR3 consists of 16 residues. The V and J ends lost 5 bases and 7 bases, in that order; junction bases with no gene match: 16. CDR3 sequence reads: CATSGRIGQGGSEQYF. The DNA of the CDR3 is TGTGCCACCAGCGGGAGGATTGGACAGGGAGGCAGTGAGCAGTACTTC. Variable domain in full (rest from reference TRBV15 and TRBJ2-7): DAMVIQNPRYQVTQFGKPVTLSCSQTLNHNVMYWYQQKSSQAPKLLFHYYDKDFNNEADTPDNFQSRRPNTSFCFLDIRSPGLGDTAMYLCATSGRIGQGGSEQYFGPGTRLTVT.

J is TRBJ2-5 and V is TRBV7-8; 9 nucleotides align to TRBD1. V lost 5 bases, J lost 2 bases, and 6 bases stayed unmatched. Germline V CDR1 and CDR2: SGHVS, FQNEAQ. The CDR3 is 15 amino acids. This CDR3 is CASSTPGQGQETQYF. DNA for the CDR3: TGTGCCAGCAGCACACCGGGACAGGGTCAAGAGACCCAGTACTTC. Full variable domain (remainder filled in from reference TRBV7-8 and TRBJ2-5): GAGVSQSPRYKVAKRGQDVALRCDPISGHVSLFWYQQALGQGPEFLTYFQNEAQLDKSGLPSDRFFAERPEGSVSTLKIQRTQQEDSAVYLCASSTPGQGQETQYFGPGTRLLVL.

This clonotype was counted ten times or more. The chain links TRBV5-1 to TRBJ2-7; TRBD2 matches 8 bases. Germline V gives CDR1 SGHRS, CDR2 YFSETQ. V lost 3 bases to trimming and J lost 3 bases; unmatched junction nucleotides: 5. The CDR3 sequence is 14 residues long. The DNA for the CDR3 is TGCGCCAGCAGCTCAGGACTAGCAGGCTACGAGCAGTACTTC. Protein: CASSSGLAGYEQYF. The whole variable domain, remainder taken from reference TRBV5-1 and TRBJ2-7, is KAGVTQTPRYLIKTRGQQVTLSCSPISGHRSVSWYQQTPGQGLQFLFEYFSETQRNKGNFPGRFSGRQFSNSRSEMNVSTLELGDSALYLCASSSGLAGYEQYFGPGTRLTVT.

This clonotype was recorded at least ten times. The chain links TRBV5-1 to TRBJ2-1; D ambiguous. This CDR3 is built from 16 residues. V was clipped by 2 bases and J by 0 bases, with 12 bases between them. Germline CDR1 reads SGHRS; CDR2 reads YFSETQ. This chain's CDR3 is CASSFGIVSSYNEQFF. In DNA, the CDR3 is TGCGCCAGCAGCTTCGGTATTGTTAGCTCCTACAATGAGCAGTTCTTC.

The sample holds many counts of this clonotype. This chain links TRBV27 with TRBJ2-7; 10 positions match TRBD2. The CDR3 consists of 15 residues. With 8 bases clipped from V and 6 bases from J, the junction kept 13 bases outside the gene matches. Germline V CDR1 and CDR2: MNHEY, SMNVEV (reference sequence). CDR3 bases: TGTGCCAGCTCAACGCGGCTAGCGGGAGCCAGCGAGCAGTACTTC. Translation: CASSTRLAGASEQYF.

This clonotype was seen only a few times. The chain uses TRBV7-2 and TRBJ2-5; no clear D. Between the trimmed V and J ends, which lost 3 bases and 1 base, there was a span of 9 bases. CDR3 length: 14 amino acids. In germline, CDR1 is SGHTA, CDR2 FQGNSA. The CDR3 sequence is CASSLSVGQETQYF. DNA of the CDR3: TGTGCCAGCAGCTTGAGCGTCGGCCAAGAGACCCAGTACTTC.

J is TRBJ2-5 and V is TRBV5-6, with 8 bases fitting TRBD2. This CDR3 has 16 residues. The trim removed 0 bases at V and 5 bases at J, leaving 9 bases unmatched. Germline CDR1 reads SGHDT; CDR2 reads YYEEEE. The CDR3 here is CASSLVVREGRETQYF. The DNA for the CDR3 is TGTGCCAGCAGCTTGGTAGTCCGGGAGGGCCGGGAGACCCAGTACTTC. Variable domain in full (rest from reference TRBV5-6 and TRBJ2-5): DAGVTQSPTHLIKTRGQQVTLRCSPKSGHDTVSWYQQALGQGPQFIFQYYEEEERQRGNFPDRFSGHQFPNYSSELNVNALLLGDSALYLCASSLVVREGRETQYFGPGTRLLVL.

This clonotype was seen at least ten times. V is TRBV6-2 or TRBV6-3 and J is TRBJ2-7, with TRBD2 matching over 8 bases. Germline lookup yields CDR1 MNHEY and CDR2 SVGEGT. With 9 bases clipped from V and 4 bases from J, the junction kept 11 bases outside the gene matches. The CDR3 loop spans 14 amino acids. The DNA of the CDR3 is TGTGCCAGTAATTCCATAGCGGGACCATACGAGCAGTACGTC. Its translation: CASNSIAGPYEQYV.

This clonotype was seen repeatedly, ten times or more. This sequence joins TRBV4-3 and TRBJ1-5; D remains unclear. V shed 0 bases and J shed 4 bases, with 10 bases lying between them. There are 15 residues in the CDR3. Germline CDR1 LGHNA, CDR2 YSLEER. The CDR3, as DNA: TGCGCCAGCAGCCAAGATCTTACAGCAAATCAGCCCCAGCATTTT. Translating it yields CASSQDLTANQPQHF.

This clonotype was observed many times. This CDR3 reads CASKMNTGELFF. The CDR3 nucleotides read TGTGCCAGCAAGATGAACACCGGGGAGCTGTTTTTT. The chain employs TRBV7-2 and TRBJ2-2; D is unclear. Germline V lookup: CDR1 SGHTA, CDR2 FQGNSA. The CDR3 sequence is 12 residues long. V was pared by 7 bases and J by 1 base, with 4 bases between.

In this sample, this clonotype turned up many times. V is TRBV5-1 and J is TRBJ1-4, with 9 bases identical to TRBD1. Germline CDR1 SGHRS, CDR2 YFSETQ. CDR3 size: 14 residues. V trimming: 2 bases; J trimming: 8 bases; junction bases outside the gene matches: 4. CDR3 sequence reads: CASSFGQGREKLFF. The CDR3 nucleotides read TGCGCCAGCAGCTTCGGACAGGGGAGAGAAAAACTGTTTTTT.

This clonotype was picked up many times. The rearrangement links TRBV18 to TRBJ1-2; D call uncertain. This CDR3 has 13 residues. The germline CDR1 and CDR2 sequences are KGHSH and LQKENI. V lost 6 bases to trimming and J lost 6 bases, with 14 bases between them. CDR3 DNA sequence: TGTGCCAGCTCCAGTTCGGGGTCGGATGGCTACACCTTC. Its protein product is CASSSSGSDGYTF.

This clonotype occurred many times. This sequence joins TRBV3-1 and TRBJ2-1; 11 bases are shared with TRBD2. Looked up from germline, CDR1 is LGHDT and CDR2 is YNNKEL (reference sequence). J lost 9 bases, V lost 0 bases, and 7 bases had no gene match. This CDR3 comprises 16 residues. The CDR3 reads CASSQDRLAGGTEQFF. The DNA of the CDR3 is TGTGCCAGCAGCCAAGATCGGCTAGCGGGAGGCACTGAGCAGTTCTTC.

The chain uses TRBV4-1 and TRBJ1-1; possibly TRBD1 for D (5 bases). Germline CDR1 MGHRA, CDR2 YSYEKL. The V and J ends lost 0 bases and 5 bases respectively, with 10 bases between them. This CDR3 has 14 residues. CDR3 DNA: TGCGCCAGCAGCCAAGATGGGGGAGGGACTGAAGCTTTCTTT. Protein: CASSQDGGGTEAFF.

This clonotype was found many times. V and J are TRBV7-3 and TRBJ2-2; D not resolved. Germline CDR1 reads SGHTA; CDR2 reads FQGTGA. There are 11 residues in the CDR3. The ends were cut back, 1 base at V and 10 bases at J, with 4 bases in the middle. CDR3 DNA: TGTGCCAGCAGCTTAAATGAGGAGCTGTTTTTT. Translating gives CASSLNEELFF.

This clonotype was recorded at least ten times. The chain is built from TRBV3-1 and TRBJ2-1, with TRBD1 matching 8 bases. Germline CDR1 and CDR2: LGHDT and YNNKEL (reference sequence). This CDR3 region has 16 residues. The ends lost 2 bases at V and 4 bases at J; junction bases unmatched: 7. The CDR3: CASSQSGQGLYNEQFF. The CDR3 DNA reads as TGTGCCAGCAGCCAATCAGGACAGGGACTTTACAATGAGCAGTTCTTC.

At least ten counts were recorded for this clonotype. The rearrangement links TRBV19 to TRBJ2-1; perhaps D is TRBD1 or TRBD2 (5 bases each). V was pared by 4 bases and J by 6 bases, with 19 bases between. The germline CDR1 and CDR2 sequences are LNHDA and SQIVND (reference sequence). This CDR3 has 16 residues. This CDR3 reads CASSTLRDGPANEQFF. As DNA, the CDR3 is TGTGCCAGTAGTACGCTCCGGGACGGGCCTGCCAATGAGCAGTTCTTC.